A selection of T cell receptor beta chains follows, all from one sample in a study of CD8+CD57+ T cells in acquired aplastic anemia. TCRdb reanalysed the reads using MiXCR and keeps one entry per CDR3 protein. The repertoire has about 160,000 distinct CDR3 sequences, 45% to 55% of them found once; the top ten carry roughly 30%. Material: sorted CD4+, CD8+, or CD8+CD57+ T cells (not recorded which) from PBMCs. These receptors all stem from a human donor with aplastic anemia. Each CDR3 is given with its conserved first and last residue. A D gene is named only where the DNA matches it firmly. The size field is filled for only some rows; it gives once, few, many or a size class.

size,J,V,D,CDR3,DNA
NA,TRBJ2-3,TRBV10-3,NA,CAISELATSDTQYF,TGTGCCATCAGTGAGCTAGCTACGTCAGATACGCAGTATTTT
many,TRBJ1-4,TRBV7-2,TRBD1,CASSPWTGVGEKLFF,TGTGCCAGCAGCCCCTGGACAGGGGTGGGAGAAAAACTGTTTTTT
NA,TRBJ2-7,TRBV10-2,NA,CASSSQSFEQYF,TGCGCCAGCAGTTCTCAGAGCTTCGAGCAGTACTTC
NA,TRBJ2-7,TRBV7-9,NA,CASSEQVGVSYEQYF,TGTGCCAGCAGCGAGCAGGTAGGGGTCTCCTACGAGCAGTACTTC
NA,TRBJ2-5,TRBV10-3,NA,CAISENPRQLRGETQYF,TGTGCCATCAGCGAAAACCCGCGGCAGCTCCGCGGGGAGACCCAGTACTTC
NA,TRBJ2-3,TRBV29-1,NA,CSVIPGNAKQYF,TGCAGCGTGATCCCTGGGAACGCGAAGCAGTATTTT
NA,TRBJ1-1,TRBV27,NA,CASSVSADSREAFF,TGTGCCAGCAGTGTATCGGCCGACAGCCGTGAAGCTTTCTTT
NA,TRBJ1-1,TRBV15,NA,CATSRDETANTEAFF,TGTGCCACCAGCAGAGATGAGACAGCTAACACTGAAGCTTTCTTT
NA,TRBJ2-7,TRBV14,TRBD2,CASSLNTGRGEQYF,TGTGCCAGCAGCTTAAACACCGGGAGGGGCGAGCAGTACTTC
medium-sized,TRBJ2-7,TRBV24-1,NA,CATSDSYEQYF,TGTGCCACCAGTGACTCCTACGAGCAGTACTTC
NA,TRBJ1-5,TRBV12-3/TRBV12-4,TRBD1,CASRDRDRPQHF,TGTGCCAGCAGGGACAGGGATCGGCCCCAGCATTTT
few,TRBJ1-5,TRBV19,NA,CASSSNGGAGQPQHF,TGTGCCAGTAGCTCCAACGGGGGCGCGGGGCAGCCCCAGCATTTT
many,TRBJ2-5,TRBV11-3,NA,CASSLDAEETQYF,TGTGCCAGCAGCTTAGATGCTGAAGAGACCCAGTACTTC
few,TRBJ2-1,TRBV19,NA,CASSIFAGNYNEQFF,TGTGCCAGTAGTATTTTTGCGGGGAACTACAATGAGCAGTTCTTC
few,TRBJ2-7,TRBV29-1,NA,CSVVPARMQTYEQYF,TGCAGCGTTGTACCCGCACGTATGCAGACCTACGAGCAGTACTTC
many,TRBJ2-2,TRBV11-3,NA,CASSLSRVGTGELFF,TGTGCCAGCAGCTTATCACGGGTGGGGACTGGGGAGCTGTTTTTT
many,TRBJ1-1,TRBV6-2/TRBV6-3,NA,CASSPSGSEAFF,TGTGCCAGCAGTCCCTCGGGCAGCGAAGCTTTCTTT
few,TRBJ2-3,TRBV6-2/TRBV6-3,TRBD2,CASSYGLAGATIMGTDTQYF,TGTGCCAGCAGTTACGGCCTAGCGGGAGCGACGATCATGGGCACAGATACGCAGTATTTT
NA,TRBJ2-1,TRBV10-3,NA,CASSVWSYNEQFF,TGTGCCAGCTCTGTATGGTCCTACAATGAGCAGTTCTTC
many,TRBJ2-1,TRBV29-1,NA,CSVGGGDVSSYNEQFF,TGCAGCGTTGGGGGCGGGGACGTGAGCTCCTACAATGAGCAGTTCTTC
NA,TRBJ2-2,TRBV7-3,NA,CASSQTNTGELFF,TGTGCCAGCAGCCAGACGAACACCGGGGAGCTGTTTTTT
NA,TRBJ1-6,TRBV2,NA,CASSDWFATLHF,TGTGCCAGCAGTGACTGGTTTGCAACCCTCCACTTT
NA,TRBJ1-5,TRBV9,NA,CASSPPGDRNQPQHF,TGTGCCAGCAGCCCCCCGGGGGACCGCAATCAGCCCCAGCATTTT
NA,TRBJ1-1,TRBV5-1,NA,CASSLGVRVMNTEAFF,TGCGCCAGCAGCTTGGGAGTTAGGGTGATGAACACTGAAGCTTTCTTT
NA,TRBJ2-7,TRBV29-1,TRBD1,CSVEGGETGGSYEQYF,TGCAGCGTTGAAGGTGGAGAGACAGGGGGCAGTTACGAGCAGTACTTC
many,TRBJ1-1,TRBV5-1,NA,CASSLTGLNTEAFF,TGCGCCAGCAGCCTAACAGGGCTGAACACTGAAGCTTTCTTT
once,TRBJ1-6,TRBV3-1,TRBD1,CASSPGQNYNSPLHF,TGTGCCAGCAGCCCGGGACAGAACTATAATTCACCCCTCCACTTT
NA,TRBJ1-6,TRBV19,NA,CASIPTPDGSPLHF,TGTGCCAGTATACCCACGCCAGACGGTTCACCCCTCCACTTT
many,TRBJ1-3,TRBV2,NA,CASSASGRFSGNTIYF,TGTGCCAGCAGTGCCTCAGGGAGATTCTCTGGAAACACCATATATTTT
many,TRBJ1-1,TRBV5-1,NA,CASSLATANTEAFF,TGCGCCAGCAGCTTGGCCACAGCTAACACTGAAGCTTTCTTT
NA,TRBJ1-5,TRBV20-1,NA,CSAGGGDQPQHF,TGCAGTGCTGGGGGAGGAGATCAGCCCCAGCATTTT
few,TRBJ2-1,TRBV29-1,TRBD2,CSVDLGLAGQNEQFF,TGCAGCGTTGATCTCGGACTAGCGGGTCAAAATGAGCAGTTCTTC
NA,TRBJ2-5,TRBV12-3/TRBV12-4,TRBD2,CASSLAGGAVETQYF,TGTGCCAGCAGTTTAGCCGGGGGGGCCGTGGAGACCCAGTACTTC
NA,TRBJ2-5,TRBV7-3,NA,CASSYITGETQYF,TGTGCCAGCAGCTATATAACCGGGGAGACCCAGTACTTC
few,TRBJ2-3,TRBV29-1,NA,CSARTGTDTQYF,TGCAGCGCTCGGACAGGCACAGATACGCAGTATTTT
many,TRBJ2-7,TRBV9,TRBD1,CASSRAGGQYYEQYF,TGTGCCAGCAGCCGCGCTGGGGGACAGTACTACGAGCAGTACTTC
many,TRBJ1-6,TRBV9,NA,CASSVGYNSPLHF,TGTGCCAGCAGCGTAGGCTATAATTCACCCCTCCACTTT
few,TRBJ1-1,TRBV10-3,TRBD1,CAISGLRGTGDTEAFF,TGTGCCATCAGTGGTTTGAGAGGGACAGGGGACACTGAAGCTTTCTTT
NA,TRBJ1-2,TRBV24-1,NA,CATSDRAELTGYTF,TGTGCCACCAGTGATAGGGCGGAATTGACGGGCTACACCTTC
NA,TRBJ2-7,TRBV5-1,TRBD2,CASSFRTSGSYEQYF,TGCGCCAGCAGCTTCCGGACTAGCGGTTCCTACGAGCAGTACTTC
NA,TRBJ2-5,TRBV7-9,NA,CASSAEWGALRETQYF,TGTGCCAGCAGCGCCGAGTGGGGGGCGCTGAGGGAGACCCAGTACTTC
many,TRBJ1-1,TRBV3-1,NA,CASSQNSEAFF,TGTGCCAGCAGCCAGAACTCTGAAGCTTTCTTT
NA,TRBJ2-1,TRBV5-1,TRBD1,CASSPQGAPYSYEQFF,TGCGCCAGCAGCCCACAGGGGGCGCCCTATAGTTATGAGCAGTTCTTC
NA,TRBJ2-1,TRBV7-3,NA,CASSLFPSLIYNEQFF,TGTGCCAGCAGCTTATTTCCCTCACTTATATACAATGAGCAGTTCTTC
NA,TRBJ2-7,TRBV6-5,NA,CASSYSTEQYF,TGTGCCAGCAGTTACTCGACAGAGCAGTACTTC